The source of this T cell receptor beta chain is a study of control samples from healthy donors and cancer patients. CDR3 length: 12 residues. V trimming: 4 bases; J trimming: 7 bases; junction bases outside the gene matches: 4. Germline-derived CDR1 and CDR2 are LGHDT and YNNKEL (reference sequence). Clones were sequenced by immunoSEQ multiplex PCR, and TCRdb holds only the in-frame ones, with some missing. The sample consists of approximately 82,000 clones, 90% to 95% of them appearing once. The sample holds one count of this clone. This TCR derives from a woman aged 40 to 55 with lung cancer. The chain is built from TRBV3-1 (or the pseudogene TRBV3-2) and TRBJ2-7, with 7 positions matching TRBD1. Sample: PBMCs. CDR3 loop: CASSPTGSEQYF. In DNA, the CDR3 is TGTGCCAGCAGCCCGACAGGGAGTGAGCAGTACTTC.